This TCR beta chain was sequenced during a study of blood T cell repertoires in COVID-19. Across the study: Italy, Spain and the United States were the sources of the convalescent and acute COVID-19 samples.

Methods used by the authors: Amplification of reference gene primers provided the estimated nucleated cell counts. The table came from immunoSEQ multiplex PCR; TCRdb's copy has only in-frame clones and leaves some out. V and J calls and clone size follow that table, whereas D and trimming were derived from the DNA. The sample shows 350,000 to 550,000 clones, about 89% of them seen only once. Trimming stripped 2 bases from V and 0 bases from J, with 8 bases between. Looked up from germline, CDR1 is KGHSH and CDR2 is LQKENI. The CDR3 runs to 16 residues. This TCR derives from a woman younger than 45 with acute or convalescent COVID-19. Specimen: peripheral blood. This rearrangement joins TRBV18 to TRBJ1-6; D not resolved. Here the CDR3 reads CASSPSSSSYNSPLHF. In nucleotides, the CDR3 is TGTGCCAGCTCACCATCCTCGAGCTCCTATAATTCACCCCTCCACTTT.